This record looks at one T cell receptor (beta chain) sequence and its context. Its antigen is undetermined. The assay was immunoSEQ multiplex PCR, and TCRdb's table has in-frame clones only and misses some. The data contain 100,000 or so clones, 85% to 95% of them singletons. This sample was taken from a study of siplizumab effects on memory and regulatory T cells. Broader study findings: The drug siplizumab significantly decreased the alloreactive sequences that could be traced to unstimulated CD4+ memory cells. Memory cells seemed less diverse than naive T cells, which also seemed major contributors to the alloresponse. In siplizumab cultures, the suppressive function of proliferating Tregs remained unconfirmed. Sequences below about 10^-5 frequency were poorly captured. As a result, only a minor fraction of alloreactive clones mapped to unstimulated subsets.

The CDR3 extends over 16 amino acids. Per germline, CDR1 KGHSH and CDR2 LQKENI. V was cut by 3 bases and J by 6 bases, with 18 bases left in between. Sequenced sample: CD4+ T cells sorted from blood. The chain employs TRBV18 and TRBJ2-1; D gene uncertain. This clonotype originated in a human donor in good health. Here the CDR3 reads CASSPRVPGEVNEQFF. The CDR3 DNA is TGTGCCAGCTCACCTAGGGTGCCAGGTGAGGTCAATGAGCAGTTCTTC. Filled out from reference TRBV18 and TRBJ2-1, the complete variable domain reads NAGVMQNPRHLVRRRGQEARLRCSPMKGHSHVYWYRQLPEEGLKFMVYLQKENIIDESGMPKERFSAEFPKEGPSILRIQQVVRGDSAAYFCASSPRVPGEVNEQFFGPGTRLTVL.